The 5 T cell receptor beta chains given below trace back to one sample, sequenced in a study of T cell responses to AZD1222 COVID-19 vaccine. Clones were sequenced by immunoSEQ multiplex PCR, and TCRdb holds only the in-frame ones, with some missing. Among fewer than 150,000 clones, 70% to 90% were seen once, and the ten largest hold under 6.5%. The specimen comprised peripheral blood, sampled on day 0 of AZD1222 vaccination. These receptors were obtained from an adult in good health.

This chain connects TRBV3-1 (or the pseudogene TRBV3-2) to TRBJ1-1; D remains ambiguous. The germline V gene has CDR1 LGHDT and CDR2 YNNKEL (reference sequence). The CDR3 covers 13 residues. Trimming shortened V by 5 bases and J by 1 base, and 8 bases separated the two germline ends. CDR3 nucleotides: TGTGCCAGCAGCTCAACGGAGAACACTGAAGCTTTCTTT. This codes for CASSSTENTEAFF.

The V call is TRBV7-3, the J call TRBJ1-2, with D uncertain. CDR3 size: 13 residues. Trimming shortened V by 0 bases and J by 7 bases, and 9 bases separated the two germline ends. CDR1 and CDR2 (germline): SGHTA, FQGTGA. CDR3 loop: CASSLTAVGGYTF. DNA of the CDR3: TGTGCCAGCAGCTTAACGGCGGTGGGTGGCTACACCTTC.

V is TRBV7-2 and J is TRBJ1-1; 8 bases are shared with TRBD1. Losses at the gene ends were 5 bases for V and 1 base for J; bases not matched to a gene: 3. Germline V gives CDR1 SGHTA, CDR2 FQGNSA. This CDR3 has 14 amino acids. Here the CDR3 reads CASSGGTGNTEAFF. The CDR3 DNA is TGTGCCAGCAGCGGCGGGACAGGGAACACTGAAGCTTTCTTT.

This chain links TRBV24-1 with TRBJ2-2, with TRBD1 matching over 8 bases. Germline V gives CDR1 KGHDR, CDR2 SFDVKD. V lost 2 bases, J lost 6 bases, and 7 bases stayed unmatched. The CDR3 has 16 amino acids. The CDR3 loop is CATSDSRQGASGELFF. The CDR3 DNA reads as TGTGCCACCAGTGATTCGAGGCAGGGGGCGTCCGGGGAGCTGTTTTTT.

The chain employs TRBV6-5 and TRBJ2-1; 11 bases match TRBD2. The V gene's germline CDR1 is MNHEY and CDR2 SVGAGI. After removal of 6 bases from V and 4 bases from J, the junction contained 5 bases not matched to a gene. The CDR3 loop spans 15 amino acids. CDR3 sequence: CASRIAGGPYNEQFF. The CDR3 DNA reads TGTGCCAGCAGGATAGCGGGGGGGCCGTACAATGAGCAGTTCTTC.